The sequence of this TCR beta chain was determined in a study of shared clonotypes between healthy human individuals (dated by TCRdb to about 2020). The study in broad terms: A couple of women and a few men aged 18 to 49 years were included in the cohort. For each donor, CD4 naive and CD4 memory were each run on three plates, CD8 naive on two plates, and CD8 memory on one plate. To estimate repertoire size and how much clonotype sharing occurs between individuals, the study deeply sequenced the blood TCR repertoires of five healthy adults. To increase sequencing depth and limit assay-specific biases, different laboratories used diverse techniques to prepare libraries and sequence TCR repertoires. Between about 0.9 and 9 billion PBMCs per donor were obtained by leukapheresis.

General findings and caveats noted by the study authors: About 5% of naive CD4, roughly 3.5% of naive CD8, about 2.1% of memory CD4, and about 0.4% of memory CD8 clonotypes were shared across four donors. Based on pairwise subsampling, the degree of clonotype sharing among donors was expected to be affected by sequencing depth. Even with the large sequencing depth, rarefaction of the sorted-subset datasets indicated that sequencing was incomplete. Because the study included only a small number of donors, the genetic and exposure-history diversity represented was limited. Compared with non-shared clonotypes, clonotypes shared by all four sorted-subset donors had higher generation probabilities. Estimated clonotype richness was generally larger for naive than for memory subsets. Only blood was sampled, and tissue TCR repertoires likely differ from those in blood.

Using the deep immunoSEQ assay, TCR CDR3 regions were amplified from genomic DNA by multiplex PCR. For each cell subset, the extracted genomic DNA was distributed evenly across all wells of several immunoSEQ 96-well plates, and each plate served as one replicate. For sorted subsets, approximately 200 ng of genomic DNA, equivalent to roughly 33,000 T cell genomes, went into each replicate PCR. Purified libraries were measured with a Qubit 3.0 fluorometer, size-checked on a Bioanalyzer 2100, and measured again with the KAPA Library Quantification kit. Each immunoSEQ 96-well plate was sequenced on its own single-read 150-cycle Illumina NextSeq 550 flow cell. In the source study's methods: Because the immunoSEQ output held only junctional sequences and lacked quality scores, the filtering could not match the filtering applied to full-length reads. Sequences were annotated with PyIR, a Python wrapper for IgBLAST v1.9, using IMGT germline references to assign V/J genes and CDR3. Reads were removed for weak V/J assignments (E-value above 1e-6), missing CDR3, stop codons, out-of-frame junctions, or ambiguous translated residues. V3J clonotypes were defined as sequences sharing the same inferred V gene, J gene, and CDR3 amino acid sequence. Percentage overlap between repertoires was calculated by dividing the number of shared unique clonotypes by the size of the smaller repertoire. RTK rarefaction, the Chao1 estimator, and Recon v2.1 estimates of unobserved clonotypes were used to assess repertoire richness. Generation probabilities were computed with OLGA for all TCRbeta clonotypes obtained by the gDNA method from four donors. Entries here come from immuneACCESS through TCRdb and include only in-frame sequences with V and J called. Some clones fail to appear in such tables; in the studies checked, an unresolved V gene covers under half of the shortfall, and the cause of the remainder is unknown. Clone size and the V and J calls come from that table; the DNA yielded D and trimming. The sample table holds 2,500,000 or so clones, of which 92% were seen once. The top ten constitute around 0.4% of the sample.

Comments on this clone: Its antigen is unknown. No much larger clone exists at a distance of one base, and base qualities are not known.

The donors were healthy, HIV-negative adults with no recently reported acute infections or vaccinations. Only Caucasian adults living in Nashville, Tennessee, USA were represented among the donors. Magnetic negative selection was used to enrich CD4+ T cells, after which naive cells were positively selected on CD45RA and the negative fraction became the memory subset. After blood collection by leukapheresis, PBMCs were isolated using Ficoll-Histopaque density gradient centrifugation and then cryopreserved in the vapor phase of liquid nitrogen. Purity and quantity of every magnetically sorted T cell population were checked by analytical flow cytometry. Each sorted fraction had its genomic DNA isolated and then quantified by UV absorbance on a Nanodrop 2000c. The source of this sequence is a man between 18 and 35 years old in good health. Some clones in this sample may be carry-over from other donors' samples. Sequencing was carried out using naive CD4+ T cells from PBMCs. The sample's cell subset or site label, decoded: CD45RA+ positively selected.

The CDR3 here reads CASSSRTGDYEQYF. The nucleotide sequence reads TGTGCCAGCAGCTCCCGGACAGGGGACTACGAGCAGTACTTC. This sequence uses TRBV4-2 and TRBJ2-7, with 9 junctional bases fitting TRBD1. V is trimmed back by 5 bases and J by 3 bases, and the junction contains 5 bases that no gene match accounts for. The germline V gene gives CDR1 as LGHNA and CDR2 as YNFKEQ. The CDR3 runs 14 amino acids, cysteine and phenylalanine included. Just the 42-base CDR3 DNA is kept, in frame starting at base 1.